Listed below are T cell receptor beta chains from one sample, sequenced in a study of T cell responses to AZD1222 COVID-19 vaccine. This table comes from immunoSEQ multiplex PCR, and its TCRdb copy is limited to in-frame clones, with some not included. The table includes over 150,000 clones, around 92% detected once. The input for sequencing was peripheral blood, taken on day 0 of AZD1222 vaccination. The source of these receptors is an adult in good health. The CDR3 runs from the conserved cysteine through the conserved F or W. A D gene is named only where the DNA matches it firmly. Some rows have no size entry. The others give once, few or many, or a class for an expanded clone.

v_call	j_call	clone_size	d_call	cdr3_nt	cdr3_aa
TRBV28	TRBJ1-2	-	-	TGTGCCAGCAGTTCCGCCTCCCTGGGACCGCGAGCTAACTATGGCTACACCTTC	CASSSASLGPRANYGYTF
TRBV19	TRBJ1-4	-	-	TGTGCCAGTAGTCCCCGGGGCGGGGCGACTAATGAAAAACTGTTTTTT	CASSPRGGATNEKLFF
TRBV21-1	TRBJ1-5	-	-	TGTGCCAGAATTAAGAGGGTTCAGCCCCAGCATTTT	CARIKRVQPQHF
TRBV4-1	TRBJ2-7	-	-	TGCGCCAGCAGCCAAGATGCAGAAACAGGGACACCATCCGACGAGCAGTACTTC	CASSQDAETGTPSDEQYF
TRBV7-6	TRBJ2-1	-	-	TGTGCCAGCAGCCTCGGGAGAATCACCTACAATGAGCAGTTCTTC	CASSLGRITYNEQFF
TRBV15	TRBJ1-2	-	-	TGTGCCACCAGCAGAGTAAACCAGAGGGGCTACACCTTC	CATSRVNQRGYTF
TRBV12-5	TRBJ2-7	-	-	TGTGCTAGTGGTCCTCGCGGACGTATACCCTACGAGCAGTACTTC	CASGPRGRIPYEQYF
TRBV28	TRBJ1-2	-	TRBD1	TGTGCCAGCAGCTCTTCCGGGACAGGGAACTATGGCTACACCTTC	CASSSSGTGNYGYTF
TRBV3-1/TRBV3-2	TRBJ2-7	-	-	TGTGCCAGCAGCCAAGGGGCGGCCCCGAAGGTGTACGAGCAGTACTTC	CASSQGAAPKVYEQYF
TRBV6-2/TRBV6-3	TRBJ1-5	-	-	TGTGCCAGCAGTTACTCGATATGGCAGGGGTATCAGCCCCAGCATTTT	CASSYSIWQGYQPQHF
TRBV7-9	TRBJ1-4	-	TRBD1	TGTGCCAGCAGCCCACCCGGGACAGAGTCAACTAATGAAAAACTGTTTTTT	CASSPPGTESTNEKLFF
TRBV7-2	TRBJ1-1	many	TRBD1	TGTGCCAGCACGCCCTACAGGGGCACTGAAGCTTTCTTT	CASTPYRGTEAFF
TRBV11-2	TRBJ2-4	-	TRBD1	TGTGCCAGCAGCGACCCCAACAGGGGAAACATTCAGTACTTC	CASSDPNRGNIQYF
TRBV6-1	TRBJ2-2	-	-	TGTGCCAGCAGTGAACCCAGGTCTACCAGAGACACCGGGGAGCTGTTTTTT	CASSEPRSTRDTGELFF
TRBV28	TRBJ1-5	-	-	TGTGCCAGCAGTTTGTATGTGGGGGGCAATCAGCCCCAGCATTTT	CASSLYVGGNQPQHF
TRBV6-5	TRBJ1-2	-	-	TGTGCCAGCGTTACCCGGGACGCCCAGTATGGCTACACCTTC	CASVTRDAQYGYTF
TRBV3-1/TRBV3-2	TRBJ1-1	once	-	TGTGCCAGCAGCCAAGTGTCAGGGAGCACTGAAGCTTTCTTT	CASSQVSGSTEAFF
TRBV6-5	TRBJ2-1	once	-	TGTGCCAGCAGTTACCCAACGGCGGGGAATGAGCAGTTCTTC	CASSYPTAGNEQFF
TRBV12-3/TRBV12-4	TRBJ1-1	-	-	TGTGCCAGCAGCCCCGGGACGGCGACTGAAGCTTTCTTT	CASSPGTATEAFF
TRBV19	TRBJ2-3	-	-	TGTGCCAGTAGTATCGTCGGCCCAGATACGCAGTATTTT	CASSIVGPDTQYF
TRBV7-2	TRBJ1-1	-	-	TGTGCCAGCAGCTTAGGGGCGGCAGCGAACACTGAAGCTTTCTTT	CASSLGAAANTEAFF
TRBV30	TRBJ1-1	-	TRBD1	TGTGCCTGGTTGCCCGGGACAGGGGGCGTGAACACTGAAGCTTTCTTT	CAWLPGTGGVNTEAFF
TRBV11-3	TRBJ1-1	-	-	TGTGCCAGCAGCTTAGCCCACGAGACTGAAGCTTTCTTT	CASSLAHETEAFF
TRBV4-1	TRBJ1-1	-	-	TGCGCCAGCAGCCAGAGGGAACAGCTTGAAGCTTTCTTT	CASSQREQLEAFF
TRBV5-1	TRBJ2-3	-	-	TGCGCCAGCAGCTTGGCCTCCGCCACAGATACGCAGTATTTT	CASSLASATDTQYF
TRBV5-6	TRBJ1-2	-	TRBD1	TGTGCCAGCAGCCTGGAACAGGGGACTAACTATGGCTACACCTTC	CASSLEQGTNYGYTF
TRBV9	TRBJ2-2	-	TRBD2	TGTGCCAGCAGCGTGTCCAGCGGGGACACCGGGGAGCTGTTTTTT	CASSVSSGDTGELFF
TRBV4-1	TRBJ1-1	-	TRBD1	TGCGCCAGCAGCCAAGAGCGACAGGGTGTCACTGAAGCTTTCTTT	CASSQERQGVTEAFF
TRBV5-1	TRBJ2-2	-	-	TGCGCCAGCACCTTGGGATGGGGGCGCGGCACCGGGGAGCTGTTTTTT	CASTLGWGRGTGELFF
TRBV19	TRBJ1-5	-	TRBD1	TGTGCCAGTAGTTCCGGACAGGGGGCTTATCAGCCCCAGCATTTT	CASSSGQGAYQPQHF
TRBV7-2	TRBJ1-2	-	-	TGTGCCAGCAGCTTAGTAGAGGGGGATGGCTACACCTTC	CASSLVEGDGYTF
TRBV15	TRBJ2-2	-	-	TGTGCCACCGGCAGAGGTCTTCGGGACACCGGGGAGCTGTTTTTT	CATGRGLRDTGELFF
TRBV30	TRBJ1-1	-	-	TGTGCCTGGAGTCCGCCCGGATCCCCCTACTTGTTGAACACTGAAGCTTTCTTT	CAWSPPGSPYLLNTEAFF
TRBV14	TRBJ2-1	-	TRBD2	TGTGCCAGCAGCCAAACCCTAGCGGGAGGGGGTTTCCAACTTGAGCAGTTCTTC	CASSQTLAGGGFQLEQFF
TRBV4-2	TRBJ1-1	-	-	TGTGCCAGCAGCCCTCAGAGCATGAACACTGAAGCTTTCTTT	CASSPQSMNTEAFF
TRBV2	TRBJ1-1	-	TRBD1	TGTGCCAGCATGGTCCGGGACAGGGGTTCGGCTTTCTTT	CASMVRDRGSAFF
TRBV5-8	TRBJ1-1	-	-	TGTGCCAGCAGCTTGGTTGGGGGCCCCAGGAACACTGAAGCTTTCTTT	CASSLVGGPRNTEAFF
TRBV2	TRBJ1-4	-	-	TGTGCCAGCAGTGAATGGCTCGGGCGGACAGATGAAAAACTGTTTTTT	CASSEWLGRTDEKLFF
TRBV30	TRBJ1-2	-	-	TGTGCCTGGAGCATCGGGCCCCGCGTCGATGGCTACACCTTC	CAWSIGPRVDGYTF